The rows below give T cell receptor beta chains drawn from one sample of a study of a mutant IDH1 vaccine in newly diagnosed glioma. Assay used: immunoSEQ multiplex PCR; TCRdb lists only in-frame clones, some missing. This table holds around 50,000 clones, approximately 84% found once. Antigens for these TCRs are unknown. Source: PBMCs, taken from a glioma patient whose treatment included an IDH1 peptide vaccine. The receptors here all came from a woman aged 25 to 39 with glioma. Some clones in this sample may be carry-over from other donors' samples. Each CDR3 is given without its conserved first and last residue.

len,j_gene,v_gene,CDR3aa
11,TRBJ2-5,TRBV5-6,ASSLGKTGTQY
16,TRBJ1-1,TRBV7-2,ASSLEGRITVGGTEAF
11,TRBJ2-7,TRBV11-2,ASSFRQTYEQY
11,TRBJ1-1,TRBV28,ASRQGRNTEAF
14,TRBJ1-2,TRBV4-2,ASSPAVQGRGYGYT
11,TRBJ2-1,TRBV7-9,ASSPGPFNEQF
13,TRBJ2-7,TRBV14,ASSQEGGSSYEQY
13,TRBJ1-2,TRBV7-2,ASSLNLQGRYGYT
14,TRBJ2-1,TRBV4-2,ASSKRLAGFENEQF
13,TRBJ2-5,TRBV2,ASSGRAVDQETQY
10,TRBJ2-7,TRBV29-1,SVVESSYEQY
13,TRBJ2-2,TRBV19,ASSTLTGGGRELF
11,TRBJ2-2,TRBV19,ASSLRGTGELF
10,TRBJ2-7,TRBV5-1,ASSDRYYEQY
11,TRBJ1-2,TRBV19,ASSTRRAYGYT
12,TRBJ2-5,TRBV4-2,ASSLSSYSETQY
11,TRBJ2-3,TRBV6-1,ASRTSGADTQY
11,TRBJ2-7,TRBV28,ASSLGITYEQY
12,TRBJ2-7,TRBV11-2,ASSLGDSGDEQY
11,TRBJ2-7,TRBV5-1,ASRLTGWSEQY
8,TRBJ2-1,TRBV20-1,SARLRETF
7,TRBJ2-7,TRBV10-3,AAGIEQY
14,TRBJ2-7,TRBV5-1,ASSWGTGGPSYEQY
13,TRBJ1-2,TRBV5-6,ASSLGGGRPYGYT
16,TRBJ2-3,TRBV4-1,ASSQGFATSGRSDTQY
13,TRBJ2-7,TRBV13,ASSSSGTGAYEQY
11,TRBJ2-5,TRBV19,ASSVTGEETQY
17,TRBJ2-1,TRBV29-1,SVDGMTSGSEGDYNEQF
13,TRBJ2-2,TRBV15,ATSRDQYGAGELF
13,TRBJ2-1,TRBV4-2,ASSPKPGGDNEQF
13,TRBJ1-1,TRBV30,AWIGSRRPNTEAF
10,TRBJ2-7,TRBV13,ASSLGSNEQY
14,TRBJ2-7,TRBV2,ASTPDSARNSYEQY
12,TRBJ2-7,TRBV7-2,ASSLVSLSYEQY
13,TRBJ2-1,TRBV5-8,ASSLTDWTTREQF
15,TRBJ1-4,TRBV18,ASSPPGTGLANEKLF
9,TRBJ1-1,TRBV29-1,SAQVWTEAF
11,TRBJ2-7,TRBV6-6,ASSYGPTYEQY
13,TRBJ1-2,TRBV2,ASKGDGGSSSGYT
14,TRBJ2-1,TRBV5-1,ASSLEPSGPQNEQF
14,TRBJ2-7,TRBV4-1,ASSQDVRQSSYEQY
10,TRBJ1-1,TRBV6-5,ASSLDGYEAF
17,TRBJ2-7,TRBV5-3,ARSYTTRGRLLTAYEQY
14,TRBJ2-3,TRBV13,ASRGLAEGGTDTQY
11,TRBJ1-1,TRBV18,ASSPRGGTEAF
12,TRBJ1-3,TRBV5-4,ASSYPGAGNTIY
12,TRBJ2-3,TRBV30,AWTLASGTDTQY
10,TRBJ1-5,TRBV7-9,ASSLEGQPQH
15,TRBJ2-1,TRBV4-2,ASSQGTGTGGYNEQF
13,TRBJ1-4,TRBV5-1,ASSLRGEVREKLF
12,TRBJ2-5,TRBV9,ASSAPGEGETQY
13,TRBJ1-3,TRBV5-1,ASSLDLGSGNTIY
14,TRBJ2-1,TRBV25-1,ASRTSGTGNDNEQF
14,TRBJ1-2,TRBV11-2,ASSLDRGSFNYGYT
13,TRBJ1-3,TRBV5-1,ASSSRVSPGNTIY